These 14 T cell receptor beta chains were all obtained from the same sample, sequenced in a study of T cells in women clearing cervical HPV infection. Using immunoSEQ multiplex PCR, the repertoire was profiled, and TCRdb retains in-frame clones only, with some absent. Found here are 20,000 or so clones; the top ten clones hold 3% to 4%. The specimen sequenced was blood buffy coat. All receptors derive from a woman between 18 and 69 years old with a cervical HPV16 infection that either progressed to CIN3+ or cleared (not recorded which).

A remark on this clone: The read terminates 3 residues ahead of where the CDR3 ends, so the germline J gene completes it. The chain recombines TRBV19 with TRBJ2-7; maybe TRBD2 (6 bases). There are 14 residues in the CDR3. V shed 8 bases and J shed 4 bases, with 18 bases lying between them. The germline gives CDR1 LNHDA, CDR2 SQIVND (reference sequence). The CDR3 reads CASSSQRVRYEQYF. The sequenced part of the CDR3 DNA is TGTGCCAGTTCCAGCCAGCGGGTTCGATACGAG.

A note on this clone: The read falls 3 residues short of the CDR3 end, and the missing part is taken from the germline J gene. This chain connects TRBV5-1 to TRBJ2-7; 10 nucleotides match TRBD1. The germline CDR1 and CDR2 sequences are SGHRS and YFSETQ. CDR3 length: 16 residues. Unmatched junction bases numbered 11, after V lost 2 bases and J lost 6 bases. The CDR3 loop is CASSFGGQGGSFEQYF. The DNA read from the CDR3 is TGCGCCAGCAGCTTTGGTGGACAGGGGGGGTCTTTCGAG.

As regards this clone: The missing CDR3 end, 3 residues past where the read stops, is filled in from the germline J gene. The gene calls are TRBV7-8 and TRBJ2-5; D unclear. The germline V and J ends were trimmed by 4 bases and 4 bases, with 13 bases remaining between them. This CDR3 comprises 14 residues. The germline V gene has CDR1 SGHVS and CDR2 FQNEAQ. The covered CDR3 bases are TGTGCCAGCAGCTACCCCTCAGGAAGAGAGACC. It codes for CASSYPSGRET. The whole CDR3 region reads CASSYPSGRETQYF.

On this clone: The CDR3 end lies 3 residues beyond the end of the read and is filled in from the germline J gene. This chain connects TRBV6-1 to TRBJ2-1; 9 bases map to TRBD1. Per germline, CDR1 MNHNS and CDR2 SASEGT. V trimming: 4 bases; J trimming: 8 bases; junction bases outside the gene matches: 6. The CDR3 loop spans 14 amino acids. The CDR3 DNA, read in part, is TGTGCCAGCAGTGCCCAACAGGGGGCGTATGAG. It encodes CASSAQQGAYE. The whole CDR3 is CASSAQQGAYEQFF.

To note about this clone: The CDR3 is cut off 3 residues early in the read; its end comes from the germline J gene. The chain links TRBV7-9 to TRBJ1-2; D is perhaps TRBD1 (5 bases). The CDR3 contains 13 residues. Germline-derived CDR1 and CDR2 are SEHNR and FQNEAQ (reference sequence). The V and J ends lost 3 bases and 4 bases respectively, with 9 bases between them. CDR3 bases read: TGTGCCAGCAGCTTGGCAAGGGGCTATGGC. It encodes CASSLARGYG. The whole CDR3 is CASSLARGYGYTF.

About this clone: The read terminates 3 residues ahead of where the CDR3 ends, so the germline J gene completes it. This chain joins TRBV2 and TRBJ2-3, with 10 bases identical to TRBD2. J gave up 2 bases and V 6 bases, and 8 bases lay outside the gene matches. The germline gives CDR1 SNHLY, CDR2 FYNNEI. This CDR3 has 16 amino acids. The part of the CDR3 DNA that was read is TGTGCCAGCAGCGACCCGGGACTAGCGTACACAGATACG. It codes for CASSDPGLAYTDT. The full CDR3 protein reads CASSDPGLAYTDTQYF.

CDR3 bases read: TGTGCCAGCAGCTTCCTGGCCGTCTCTGGAAACACC. Amino acid sequence: CASSFLAVSGNT. The full CDR3 sequence reads CASSFLAVSGNTIYF. V and J are TRBV5-8 and TRBJ1-3; the D is unclear. The read falls 3 residues short of the CDR3 end, and the missing part is taken from the germline J gene. The CDR3 extends over 15 amino acids. The V and J ends lost 2 bases and 0 bases respectively, with 9 bases between them. Germline values: CDR1 SGHTS, CDR2 YDEGEE.

The CDR3 is CASSLMGGRSSYEQYF. CDR3 DNA, as far as it was read: TGTGCCAGCAGTTTAATGGGCGGGCGAAGCTCCTACGAG. This chain joins TRBV12-3 or TRBV12-4 and TRBJ2-7; tentatively, D is TRBD2 (5 bases). Read data end 3 residues before the CDR3 end; the end is taken from the germline J gene. Trimming took 2 bases from V and 0 from J, leaving 14 bases between them. CDR3 length: 16 residues.

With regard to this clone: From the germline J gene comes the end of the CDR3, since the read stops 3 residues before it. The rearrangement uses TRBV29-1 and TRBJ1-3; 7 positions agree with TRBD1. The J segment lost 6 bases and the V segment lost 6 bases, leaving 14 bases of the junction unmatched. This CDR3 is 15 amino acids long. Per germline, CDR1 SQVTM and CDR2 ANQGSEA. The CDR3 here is CSVSGTDQAVNTIYF. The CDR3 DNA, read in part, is TGCAGCGTATCCGGGACAGACCAAGCCGTAAACACC.

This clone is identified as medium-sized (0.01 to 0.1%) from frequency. Partial CDR3 DNA: TGCAGTGCTAGAGGGACAGGGATTAGGTACAACTATGGC. This encodes CSARGTGIRYNYG. Given in full, the CDR3 is CSARGTGIRYNYGYTF. The chain recombines TRBV20-1 with TRBJ1-2; 8 positions agree with TRBD1. The DNA ends 3 residues before the CDR3 does, and the rest of the CDR3 is filled in from the germline J gene. V dropped 1 base and J dropped 2; count of bases not matched to a gene: 9. Per the germline V gene, CDR1 is DFQATT and CDR2 is SNEGSKA (reference sequence). The CDR3 consists of 16 residues.

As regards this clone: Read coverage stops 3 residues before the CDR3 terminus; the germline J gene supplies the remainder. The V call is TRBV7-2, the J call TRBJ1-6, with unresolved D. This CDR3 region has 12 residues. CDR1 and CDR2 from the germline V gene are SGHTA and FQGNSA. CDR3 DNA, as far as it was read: TGTGCCAGCAGCGTAGTCGGCAGGCCC. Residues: CASSVVGRP. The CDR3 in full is CASSVVGRPLHF.

CDR3 in amino acids: CSASYAGGHFYNEQFF. The CDR3 bases that were read are TGCAGTGCTAGTTACGCGGGGGGCCACTTTTACAATGAG. The chain has TRBV20-1 and TRBJ2-1; 8 bases align to TRBD2. The CDR3 end falls 3 residues outside the read, so it is completed with the germline J gene. The germline V gene has CDR1 DFQATT and CDR2 SNEGSKA (reference sequence). The V and J ends lost 3 bases and 4 bases, in that order; junction bases with no gene match: 11. This CDR3 is 16 amino acids long.

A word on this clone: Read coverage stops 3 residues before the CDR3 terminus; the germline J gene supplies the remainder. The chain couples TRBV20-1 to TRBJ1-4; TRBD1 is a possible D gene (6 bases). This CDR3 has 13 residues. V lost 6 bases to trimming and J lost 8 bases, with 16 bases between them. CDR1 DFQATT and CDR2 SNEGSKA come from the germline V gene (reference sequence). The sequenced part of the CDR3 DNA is TGCAGTGCCTCCGTCACAGGGTTGGAAAAA. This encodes CSASVTGLEK. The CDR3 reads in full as CSASVTGLEKLFF.

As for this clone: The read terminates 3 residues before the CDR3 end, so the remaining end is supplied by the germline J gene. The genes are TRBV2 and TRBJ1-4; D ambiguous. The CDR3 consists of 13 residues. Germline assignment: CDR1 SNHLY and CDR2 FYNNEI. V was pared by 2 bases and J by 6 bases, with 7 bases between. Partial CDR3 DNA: TGTGCCAGCAGTGAATCGACATATGAAAAA. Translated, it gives CASSESTYEK. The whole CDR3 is CASSESTYEKLFF. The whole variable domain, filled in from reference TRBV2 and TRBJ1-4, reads EPEVTQTPSHQVTQMGQEVILRCVPISNHLYFYWYRQILGQKVEFLVSFYNNEISEKSEIFDDQFSVERPDGSNFTLKIRSTKLEDSAMYFCASSESTYEKLFFGSGTQLSVL.